The 30 T cell receptor beta chains below all came from one sample that was sequenced in a study of blood T cells in healthy people across ages. A second PCR, run for roughly 7 to 11 cycles, used a sample-barcoded 5' primer plus a J-beta primer mix. One entry per CDR3 protein, called by TCRdb with MiXCR from the 5' RACE reads. In the table there are 780,000 or so distinct CDR3 sequences, roughly 50% of which are singletons. Material: blood. These receptors were obtained from a man aged 35 to 55 in good health.

V is TRBV12-3 or TRBV12-4 and J is TRBJ2-5, with TRBD2 matching 7 bases. V shed 6 bases, J shed 5 bases, and the junction held 9 bases outside the gene matches. CDR3 length: 14 residues. The CDR3 bases are TGTGCCAGCAGGCCCGGACTAGTTGATGAGACCCAGTACTTC. Its protein is CASRPGLVDETQYF.

The chain joins TRBV2 to TRBJ2-3; the match to TRBD1 covers 11 bases. The CDR3 totals 16 residues. CDR1 is SNHLY, CDR2 FYNNEI, per germline. J was trimmed by 1 base and V by 11 bases; bases with no gene match: 11. The CDR3 is CAGYGQGAHRTDTQYF. The CDR3 region has the DNA TGTGCCGGATACGGACAGGGGGCCCATCGCACAGATACGCAGTATTTT.

The chain combines TRBV6-5 with TRBJ1-2; D is possibly TRBD1 (6 bases). The V and J ends lost 5 bases and 8 bases respectively, with 15 bases between them. This CDR3 is 13 amino acids long. The V gene's germline CDR1 is MNHEY and CDR2 SVGAGI. The CDR3 DNA is TGTGCCAGCAGTGACAGGCAGGGGATGGGCTACACCTTC. Residues: CASSDRQGMGYTF.

As concerns this clonotype: The junction and the germline gene differ at one end; a read error may be behind it. The chain joins TRBV15 to TRBJ1-6, with 7 bases that match TRBD1. CDR1 LNHNV and CDR2 YYDKDF come from the germline V gene (reference sequence). The CDR3 covers 16 residues. CDR3 sequence: CAASRDPGQLNSPLHF. As DNA, the CDR3 is TGTGCCGCCAGCAGGGACCCGGGACAGCTAAATTCACCCCTCCACTTT. Full variable domain (outside the CDR3, taken from reference TRBV15 and TRBJ1-6): DAMVIQNPRYQVTQFGKPVTLSCSQTLNHNVMYWYQQKSSQAPKLLFHYYDKDFNNEADTPDNFQSRRPNTSFCFLDIRSPGLGDTAMYLCAASRDPGQLNSPLHFGNGTRLTVT.

V and J are TRBV7-2 and TRBJ1-5; 8 bases line up with TRBD1. The CDR3 loop spans 12 amino acids. The germline V gene has CDR1 SGHTA and CDR2 FQGNSA. Unmatched junction bases numbered 1, after V lost 8 bases and J lost 4 bases. In DNA form, the CDR3 reads TGTGCCAGCGGACAGGGAAATCAGCCCCAGCATTTT. It encodes CASGQGNQPQHF.

The CDR3 loop reads CASSLLDLESTEAFF. CDR3 sequence (DNA): TGTGCCAGCAGCTTACTGGACCTGGAGAGTACTGAAGCTTTCTTT. The chain links TRBV7-9 to TRBJ1-1; D remains unclear. Germline V gene data show CDR1 as SEHNR and CDR2 as FQNEAQ (reference sequence). This CDR3 is 15 amino acids long. Trimming took off 2 bases at V and 5 bases at J, with 15 bases between the two ends.

The chain is built from TRBV12-3 or TRBV12-4 and TRBJ1-6; TRBD1 matches at 8 bases. Unmatched junction bases numbered 1, after V lost 5 bases and J lost 7 bases. CDR3 length: 13 amino acids. CDR3 coding DNA: TGTGCCAGCAGTGGGGACAGGAATTCACCCCTCCACTTT. It encodes CASSGDRNSPLHF.

This clonotype was counted only a few times. The chain has TRBV18 and TRBJ1-4; TRBD1 matches at 7 bases. J was trimmed by 0 bases and V by 3 bases; bases with no gene match: 16. The CDR3 extends over 20 amino acids. Germline loops: CDR1 KGHSH, CDR2 LQKENI. Here the CDR3 reads CASSPTLGIQGTATNEKLFF. The DNA of the CDR3 is TGTGCCAGCTCACCCACACTAGGGATACAGGGGACGGCAACTAATGAAAAACTGTTTTTT.

The CDR3 nucleotides are TGCGCCAGCAGCTTGGGTTTTGGGCTGGAGACCCAGTACTTC. It translates to CASSLGFGLETQYF. The chain carries TRBV5-1 and TRBJ2-5, with D hard to call. This CDR3 contains 14 residues. V was pared by 0 bases and J by 5 bases, with 11 bases between. In germline, CDR1 is SGHRS, CDR2 YFSETQ.

The sample holds many counts of this clonotype. V and J are TRBV27 and TRBJ2-7; 7 bases are shared with TRBD1. CDR3 length: 15 residues. The V gene end was trimmed by 6 bases and the J gene end by 2 bases; junction bases not matched to a gene: 10. Germline V gene lookup returns CDR1 MNHEY and CDR2 SMNVEV (reference sequence). CDR3: CASSTAGTVTYEQYF. The CDR3 coding sequence is TGTGCCAGCAGCACCGCCGGGACAGTAACCTACGAGCAGTACTTC.

This clonotype appeared a few times. The V call is TRBV15, the J call TRBJ2-7, with 10 bases fitting TRBD2. Unmatched junction bases numbered 12, after V lost 0 bases and J lost 4 bases. This CDR3 is 18 amino acids long. CDR1 LNHNV and CDR2 YYDKDF come from the germline V gene (reference sequence). In DNA form, the CDR3 reads TGTGCCACCAGCAGAGATTCCCGGCGCGGGACTAGCGCTTACGAGCAGTACTTC. Its protein is CATSRDSRRGTSAYEQYF.

A remark on this clonotype: Given a much more abundant clone one base away, this may be a read error. The gene calls are TRBV27 and TRBJ2-7; TRBD1 agrees at 7 bases. The CDR3 consists of 14 residues. Trimming removed 5 bases from V and 7 bases from J; junction bases left unmatched: 11. Germline V lookup: CDR1 MNHEY, CDR2 SMNVEV (reference sequence). In DNA, the CDR3 is TGTGCCAGCAGTGCGTATAGACAGGGCATTGAGCAGTACTTC. This sequence encodes CASSAYRQGIEQYF.

The chain combines TRBV7-9 with TRBJ2-3; the D is unclear. CDR3 length: 15 amino acids. Germline CDR1 and CDR2: SEHNR and FQNEAQ (reference sequence). V was cut by 5 bases and J by 0 bases, with 12 bases left in between. CDR3 sequence: CASSTRTTSTDTQYF. The CDR3 nucleotides read TGTGCCAGCAGCACCCGGACGACTAGCACAGATACGCAGTATTTT.

The chain combines TRBV5-1 with TRBJ2-1; D might be TRBD2 (5 bases). The length of the CDR3 is 14 residues. Germline CDR1 and CDR2: SGHRS and YFSETQ. V gave up 0 bases and J gave up 9 bases, with 13 bases separating them. CDR3 protein: CASSLGGFQGEQFF. CDR3 coding DNA: TGCGCCAGCAGCTTGGGAGGGTTCCAAGGTGAGCAGTTCTTC.

The chain joins TRBV29-1 to TRBJ2-7; no firm D call. The CDR3 spans 12 residues. Germline V gene lookup returns CDR1 SQVTM and CDR2 ANQGSEA. V was trimmed by 2 bases and J by 0 bases, leaving 5 bases between them. CDR3 protein: CSVERDSYEQYF. The CDR3 coding sequence is TGCAGCGTTGAAAGGGACTCCTACGAGCAGTACTTC.

The rearrangement links TRBV6-6 to TRBJ1-4; D gene ambiguous. From germline, CDR1 is MNHNY and CDR2 SVGAGI (reference sequence). The CDR3 runs 14 residues. V lost 8 bases and J lost 0, with 10 bases in between. The CDR3 DNA reads TGTGCCAGCGCCAAAGCTGCAACTAATGAAAAACTGTTTTTT. Protein sequence: CASAKAATNEKLFF.

The chain has TRBV28 and TRBJ2-1; D possibly uses TRBD1 or TRBD2 (5 bases each). CDR3 length: 14 amino acids. Germline-derived CDR1 and CDR2 are MDHEN and SYDVKM. V lost 2 bases and J lost 6, with 11 bases in between. The chain's CDR3 is CASSLPQRGNEQFF. Written as DNA, the CDR3 is TGTGCCAGCAGTTTACCCCAGAGGGGCAATGAGCAGTTCTTC.

J is TRBJ2-7 and V is TRBV5-1; tentatively, D is TRBD2 (5 bases). Germline V gene lookup returns CDR1 SGHRS and CDR2 YFSETQ. The CDR3 spans 15 residues. The ends were cut back, 0 bases at V and 3 bases at J, with 13 bases in the middle. For the CDR3, the DNA is TGCGCCAGCAGCTTGGATCCAGCGGTAAGCTACGAGCAGTACTTC. Translating gives CASSLDPAVSYEQYF.

This clonotype has just a few counts. This chain links TRBV4-2 with TRBJ2-7; perhaps TRBD1 as D (6 bases). Between the trimmed V and J ends, which lost 4 bases and 6 bases, there was a span of 10 bases. This CDR3 spans 12 amino acids. CDR1 LGHNA and CDR2 YNFKEQ come from the germline V gene. CDR3 region: CASSPPGVEQYF. CDR3 bases: TGTGCCAGCAGCCCCCCAGGGGTCGAGCAGTACTTC.

The CDR3 DNA is TGTGCCAGCAGTTACGAAGGGGTTTCCGACGATGAGCAGTTCTTC. This gives the protein CASSYEGVSDDEQFF. The rearrangement uses TRBV6-5 and TRBJ2-1; weak D call: TRBD1 (5 bases). In germline, CDR1 is MNHEY, CDR2 SVGAGI. Between the trimmed V and J ends, which lost 2 bases and 8 bases, there was a span of 16 bases. This CDR3 comprises 15 residues.

The gene calls are TRBV5-1 and TRBJ2-7, with 15 positions matching TRBD2. This CDR3 is 17 amino acids long. CDR1 is SGHRS and CDR2 is YFSETQ in the germline V gene. Trimming took 3 bases from V and 2 from J; bases not matched to a gene: 6. The CDR3 DNA follows: TGCGCCAGCAGCTCGGGACTAGCGGGAGGCCGCCCCTACGAGCAGTACTTC. Translated, it gives CASSSGLAGGRPYEQYF.

V and J are TRBV5-1 and TRBJ1-4; 9 bases line up with TRBD1. The V and J ends lost 3 bases and 8 bases, in that order; junction bases with no gene match: 8. CDR1 is SGHRS, CDR2 YFSETQ, per germline. The CDR3 runs to 15 residues. CDR3 amino acids: CASSWTGQGSEKLFF. The CDR3 nucleotides read TGCGCCAGCAGCTGGACGGGACAGGGAAGCGAAAAACTGTTTTTT.

J is TRBJ2-5 and V is TRBV6-5, with D perhaps TRBD1 or TRBD2 (6 bases each). Germline-derived CDR1 and CDR2 are MNHEY and SVGAGI. This CDR3 region has 17 residues. V gave up 4 bases and J gave up 4 bases, with 22 bases separating them. For the CDR3, the DNA is TGTGCCAGCAGTTCGACGGGGGCTAGTGGTCTTAGAGAGACCCAGTACTTC. This codes for CASSSTGASGLRETQYF.

The V gene is TRBV19, the J gene TRBJ2-1; no clear D. Gene TRBJ2-7 matches the end of the DNA better, so the J call may be wrong. CDR1 is LNHDA, CDR2 SQIVND, per germline (reference sequence). CDR3 size: 13 residues. CDR3 region: CASSIEALNEQYF. The CDR3, as DNA: TGTGCCAGTAGTATTGAAGCCCTCAATGAGCAGTACTTC.

The V and J genes are TRBV24-1 and TRBJ2-3, with 8 bases aligning to TRBD1. Germline lookup yields CDR1 KGHDR and CDR2 SFDVKD. This CDR3 spans 16 amino acids. The ends lost 3 bases at V and 10 bases at J; junction bases unmatched: 14. CDR3 in DNA: TGTGCCACCAGTGATCCCGGACAGGGCTACCTTTCTGCGCAGTATTTT. This sequence encodes CATSDPGQGYLSAQYF.

Here the CDR3 reads CASSQDRSTGSLPLEQYF. CDR3 nucleotide sequence: TGCGCCAGCAGCCAAGATCGGTCAACGGGTTCCCTACCCCTCGAGCAGTACTTC. The chain joins TRBV4-3 to TRBJ2-7; the D is unclear. Looked up from germline, CDR1 is LGHNA and CDR2 is YSLEER. The CDR3 spans 18 residues. Between the trimmed V and J ends, which lost 0 bases and 6 bases, there was a span of 24 bases.

A remark on this clonotype: Germline is not matched at one junction end, which may reflect a read error. The V call is TRBV9, the J call TRBJ1-6; TRBD1 aligns across 8 bases. There are 14 residues in the CDR3. The germline V gene encodes CDR1 SGDLS and CDR2 YYNGEE. The DNA of the CDR3 is TGTGCCAGCAGCGAGACAGGGGTTAATTCACCCCCCCACTTT. Encoded protein: CASSETGVNSPPHF.

This clonotype has only one observation. This chain links TRBV6-2 or TRBV6-3 with TRBJ2-2, with 7 bases identical to TRBD1. CDR1 and CDR2 (germline): MNHEY, SVGEGT. This CDR3 is 14 amino acids long. V was pared by 7 bases and J by 3 bases, with 5 bases of the junction left unmatched. For the CDR3, the DNA is TGTGCCAGCAAAGGACAGGATGACACCGGGGAGCTGTTTTTT. It encodes CASKGQDDTGELFF.

Details on this clonotype: A single base separates this from a much larger clone, so it may be a read error. The chain links TRBV29-1 to TRBJ2-3; tentative D call: TRBD1 (6 bases). The V gene's germline CDR1 is SQVTM and CDR2 ANQGSEA. The CDR3 contains 15 residues. The CDR3 sequence is CSVERSGFRTDMQYF. The DNA of the CDR3 is TGCAGCGTTGAGCGGTCAGGGTTTCGGACAGATATGCAGTATTTT.

The rearrangement links TRBV10-3 to TRBJ2-3, with 8 bases identical to TRBD2. Germline trimming cut 2 bases from V and 6 bases from J; bases unmatched to any gene: 10. The CDR3 extends over 16 amino acids. Germline-derived CDR1 and CDR2 are ENHRY and SYGVKD. The CDR3 region is CAISEVKAGVADTQYF. The DNA for the CDR3 is TGTGCCATCAGTGAGGTTAAAGCGGGAGTGGCGGATACGCAGTATTTT.